The sequence of this TCR beta chain was determined in a study of CD8 T cells in ankylosing spondylitis. This clonotype was detected ten times or more. Its antigen remains unknown. The CDR3 has 14 amino acids. The J segment lost 5 bases and the V segment lost 4 bases, leaving 3 bases of the junction unmatched. Quantitative 5'-RACE with molecular barcodes produced the TCR beta libraries. TCRdb used MiXCR to reprocess the 5' RACE reads, holding one entry per CDR3 protein. Of about 140,000 distinct CDR3 sequences in the sample, 5.5% to 7.5% were seen once. Study-wide findings and caveats: Clones linked to disease were reported to show significant enrichment in matched ankylosing spondylitis synovial fluid. Roughly 8 highly homologous variants made up a TCR beta motif that seemed to typify ankylosing spondylitis blood. There were earlier reports of some motif variants in reactive arthritis synovial fluid and blood.

The source of this sequence is a female donor with ankylosing spondylitis or in good health (not recorded which). The chain has TRBV12-3 or TRBV12-4 and TRBJ2-3, with 10 nucleotides matching TRBD1. The material sequenced was blood, either unsorted or a sorted T cell fraction (not recorded which). The CDR3 bases are TGTGCCAGCAGTTCGGGACAGGGGTTAGATACGCAGTATTTT. Its protein product is CASSSGQGLDTQYF.